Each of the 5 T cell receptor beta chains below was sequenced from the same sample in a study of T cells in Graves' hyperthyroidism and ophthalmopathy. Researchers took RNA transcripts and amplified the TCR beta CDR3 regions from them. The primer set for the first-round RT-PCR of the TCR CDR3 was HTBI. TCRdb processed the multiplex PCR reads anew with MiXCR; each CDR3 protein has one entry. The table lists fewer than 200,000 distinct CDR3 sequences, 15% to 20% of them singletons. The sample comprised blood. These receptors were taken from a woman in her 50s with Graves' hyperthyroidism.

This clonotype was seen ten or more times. The CDR3 DNA reads TGTGCCAGCAGCTATGGGACAGGGGACTTTTATGGCTACACCTTC. Its translation is CASSYGTGDFYGYTF. The V and J genes are TRBV7-9 and TRBJ1-2; TRBD1 aligns across 10 bases. J lost 5 bases, V lost 4 bases, and 7 bases had no gene match. Germline CDR1 and CDR2: SEHNR and FQNEAQ (reference sequence). The CDR3 consists of 15 residues.

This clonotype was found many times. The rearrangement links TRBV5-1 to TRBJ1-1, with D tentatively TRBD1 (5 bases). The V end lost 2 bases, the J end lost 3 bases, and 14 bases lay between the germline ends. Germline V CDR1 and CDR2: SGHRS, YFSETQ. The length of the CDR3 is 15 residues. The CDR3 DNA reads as TGCGCCAGCAGCTTAATCACGGGGACCGACACTGAAGCTTTCTTT. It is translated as CASSLITGTDTEAFF.

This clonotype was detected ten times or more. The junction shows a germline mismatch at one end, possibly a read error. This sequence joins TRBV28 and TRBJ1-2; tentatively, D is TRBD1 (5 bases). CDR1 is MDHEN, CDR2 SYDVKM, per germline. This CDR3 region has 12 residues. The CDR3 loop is CASSLSSDKWAF. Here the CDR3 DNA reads TGTGCCAGCAGTTTAAGTTCGGACAAATGGGCCTTC.

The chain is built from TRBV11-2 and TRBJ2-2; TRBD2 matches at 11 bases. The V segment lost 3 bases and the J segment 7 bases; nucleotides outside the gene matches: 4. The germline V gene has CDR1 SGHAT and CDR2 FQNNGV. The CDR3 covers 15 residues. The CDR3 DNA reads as TGTGCCAGCAGCTTCACTAGCGGGAGAAACGGGGAGCTGTTTTTT. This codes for CASSFTSGRNGELFF.

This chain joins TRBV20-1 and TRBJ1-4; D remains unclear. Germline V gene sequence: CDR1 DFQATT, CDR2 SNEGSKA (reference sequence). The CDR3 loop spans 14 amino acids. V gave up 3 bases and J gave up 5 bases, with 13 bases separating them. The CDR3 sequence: CSARGGGSNEKLFF. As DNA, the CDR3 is TGCAGTGCTAGGGGCGGCGGTTCAAATGAAAAACTGTTTTTT.